This TCR beta chain was observed in a study of blood T cell repertoires in COVID-19. Study in general: There were acute and convalescent COVID-19 samples, and they came from the United States, Italy and Spain. In each case, the material was cDNA or gDNA derived from T cells, B-cell-depleted T cells, or PBMCs.

The CDR3 has 16 amino acids. Looked up from germline, CDR1 is SGHRS and CDR2 is YFSETQ. The germline V and J ends were trimmed by 0 bases and 1 base, with 12 bases remaining between them. Clones were sequenced by immunoSEQ multiplex PCR, and TCRdb holds only the in-frame ones, with some missing. The sample carries about 59,000 clones, 60% to 80% recorded once. This clonotype was sampled from a man older than 75 with acute or convalescent COVID-19. Sequencing was performed on peripheral blood. The chain carries TRBV5-1 and TRBJ2-3, with TRBD2 as a possible D gene (5 bases). The CDR3 protein is CASSLELDGGTDTQYF. The CDR3 region has the DNA TGCGCCAGCAGCTTGGAACTCGACGGGGGCACAGATACGCAGTATTTT.